This entry lists 25 T cell receptor beta chains sequenced from one sample in a study of beta chain features in type 1 diabetes. Expressed TCRB transcripts were sequenced after all isolated RNA was converted to cDNA. Libraries were prepared by immunoSEQ multiplex PCR; TCRdb keeps only in-frame clonotypes and omits some of them. The sample lists roughly 380,000 clones; about 20% were seen once. Sequenced sample: naive CD4+ T cells from blood. These TCRs come from a woman younger than 35 in good health.

This clone was recorded a few times. The J gene is TRBJ2-3, the V gene TRBV5-1, with a weak D call TRBD1 (7 bases). V was shortened by 2 bases and J by 13 bases, with 17 bases between the two germline ends. The CDR3 sequence is 13 residues long. The germline V gene encodes CDR1 SGHRS and CDR2 YFSETQ. Here the CDR3 reads CASSFSGPGGKYF. The CDR3 region has the DNA TGCGCCAGCAGCTTCTCCGGGCCAGGGGGGAAGTATTTT. Filled out from reference TRBV5-1 and TRBJ2-3, the complete variable domain reads KAGVTQTPRYLIKTRGQQVTLSCSPISGHRSVSWYQQTPGQGLQFLFEYFSETQRNKGNFPGRFSGRQFSNSRSEMNVSTLELGDSALYLCASSFSGPGGKYFGPGTRLTVL.

The chain recombines TRBV30 with TRBJ2-3; D is perhaps TRBD2 (5 bases). V was clipped by 7 bases and J by 2 bases, with 13 bases between them. The germline V gene encodes CDR1 GTSNPN and CDR2 SVGIG (reference sequence). The CDR3 has 13 residues. CDR3: CALLGTFTDTQYF. The CDR3 DNA reads TGTGCCTTACTAGGTACTTTCACAGATACGCAGTATTTT.

This clone was picked up a small number of times. The chain has TRBV19 and TRBJ1-2; D is unresolved. V lost 1 base, J lost 4 bases, and 7 bases lay in between. CDR3 length: 13 residues. CDR1 is LNHDA and CDR2 is SQIVND in the germline V gene (reference sequence). DNA of the CDR3: TGTGCCAGTAGTATAGGCGGGATCTATGGCTACACCTTC. It encodes CASSIGGIYGYTF.

There are a few counts of this clone. The rearrangement joins TRBV9 to TRBJ1-1; D is undetermined. In germline, CDR1 is SGDLS, CDR2 YYNGEE. V was trimmed by 1 base and J by 1 base, leaving 8 bases between them. The CDR3 runs 14 residues. This CDR3 reads CASSVTMGNTEAFF. CDR3 nucleotide sequence: TGTGCCAGCAGCGTAACTATGGGGAACACTGAAGCTTTCTTT.

The rearrangement joins TRBV21-1 to TRBJ1-2; TRBD1, the table's D call, lacks a check against the DNA. TRBV21-1 is listed as a pseudogene. The CDR3 is 11 amino acids. The CDR3 sequence: CASRRGSGYTF. CDR3 bases: TGTGCCAGCAGGAGGGGGTCTGGCTACACCTTC.

This clone was observed a few times. This chain links TRBV11-2 with TRBJ1-1, with 7 bases aligning to TRBD1. J lost 5 bases, V lost 5 bases, and 14 bases had no gene match. Germline CDR1 is SGHAT and CDR2 is FQNNGV. The CDR3 runs to 16 residues. CDR3 residues: CASSTIRQGGSTEAFF. DNA for the CDR3: TGTGCCAGCAGCACTATAAGACAGGGAGGAAGTACTGAAGCTTTCTTT.

The rearrangement links TRBV7-2 to TRBJ2-3, with D maybe TRBD1 (6 bases). CDR3 length: 14 residues. CDR1 SGHTA and CDR2 FQGNSA come from the germline V gene. Deletions cut 3 bases from V and 3 bases from J, with 10 bases between. CDR3 bases: TGTGCCAGCAGCTTGTTAGGACAGACAGATACGCAGTATTTT. The encoded protein is CASSLLGQTDTQYF.

The sample holds a few counts of this clone. V usage is TRBV10-3 and J usage is TRBJ2-7, with a weak D call TRBD1 (5 bases). This CDR3 comprises 13 residues. With 1 base removed from V and 5 bases from J, the gap between germline ends came to 9 bases. Germline V gives CDR1 ENHRY, CDR2 SYGVKD. The DNA of the CDR3 is TGTGCCATCAGTGAGTTTGACAGTCACGAGCAGTACTTC. It encodes CAISEFDSHEQYF.

The rearrangement joins TRBV2 to TRBJ2-5, with D possibly matching TRBD1 (5 bases). This CDR3 comprises 12 residues. Trimming pared 7 bases from V and 5 bases from J, leaving 11 bases between. The germline V gene encodes CDR1 SNHLY and CDR2 FYNNEI. Here the CDR3 reads CASMGQMETQYF. The CDR3 coding sequence is TGTGCCAGCATGGGGCAGATGGAGACCCAGTACTTC.

This clone has a handful of counts. CDR3 coding DNA: TGCGCCAGCAGCCAAGATGCCCAGGGGGCGATCGACGAGCAGTACTTC. It specifies CASSQDAQGAIDEQYF. The chain joins TRBV4-3 to TRBJ2-7; 8 bases are shared with TRBD1. Germline CDR1 is LGHNA and CDR2 is YSLEER. J lost 5 bases, V lost 0 bases, and 9 bases had no gene match. The CDR3 length is 16 residues.

This clone turned up a few times. The genes are TRBV7-9 and TRBJ1-1; D possibly corresponds to TRBD1 (6 bases). The CDR3 is 13 amino acids. Trimming shortened V by 7 bases and J by 1 base, and 10 bases separated the two germline ends. CDR1 is SEHNR and CDR2 is FQNEAQ in the germline V gene (reference sequence). CDR3 DNA: TGTGCCAGCACCGTGGGACAGAACACTGAAGCTTTCTTT. This codes for CASTVGQNTEAFF.

The chain is built from TRBV15 and TRBJ2-1; TRBD2 aligns across 10 bases. Per germline, CDR1 LNHNV and CDR2 YYDKDF (reference sequence). V dropped 9 bases and J dropped 9; count of bases not matched to a gene: 11. The CDR3 has 14 residues. The CDR3 nucleotides are TGTGCCACTTCTCGAGCGGGGGGGCTCCCTGAGCAGTTCTTC. Translated, it gives CATSRAGGLPEQFF.

The V and J genes are TRBV7-9 and TRBJ1-2; the D gene is possibly TRBD1 (6 bases). The CDR3 runs 16 residues. Trimming took off 5 bases at V and 0 bases at J, with 16 bases between the two ends. Per germline, CDR1 SEHNR and CDR2 FQNEAQ (reference sequence). CDR3 sequence (DNA): TGTGCCAGCAGCCCGGGAAGGGACACTACTAACTATGGCTACACCTTC. It translates to CASSPGRDTTNYGYTF.

V and J are TRBV6-4 and TRBJ2-2, with D hard to call. The germline V gene has CDR1 MRHNA and CDR2 SNTAGT. The CDR3 is 14 amino acids. Trimming took 3 bases from V and 3 from J, leaving 8 bases between them. The CDR3: CASSEETHTGELFF. The CDR3 DNA follows: TGTGCCAGCAGTGAGGAGACGCACACCGGGGAGCTGTTTTTT.

The chain uses TRBV5-1 and TRBJ2-1, with D maybe TRBD1 (5 bases). The V and J ends lost 7 bases and 4 bases respectively, with 18 bases between them. Germline assignment: CDR1 SGHRS and CDR2 YFSETQ. The CDR3 runs 15 residues. This chain's CDR3 is CASLLDSSTYNEQFF. CDR3 sequence (DNA): TGCGCCAGCCTACTCGACAGTTCAACATACAATGAGCAGTTCTTC.

The chain couples TRBV5-1 to TRBJ2-7; TRBD1 matches at 9 bases. J lost 3 bases, V lost 4 bases, and 5 bases had no gene match. This CDR3 is 14 amino acids long. The germline CDR1 and CDR2 sequences are SGHRS and YFSETQ. In nucleotides, the CDR3 is TGCGCCAGCAGCCCGGGGACAGGGAACTACGAGCAGTACTTC. Its translation: CASSPGTGNYEQYF.

This clone was detected only once. This rearrangement joins TRBV19 to TRBJ1-5, with 10 bases matching TRBD1. Unmatched junction bases numbered 9, after V lost 7 bases and J lost 3 bases. The CDR3 is 16 residues long. Germline V gene lookup returns CDR1 LNHDA and CDR2 SQIVND (reference sequence). The CDR3: CASMDRGSWDNQPQHF. The CDR3 DNA reads TGTGCCAGTATGGACAGGGGGTCGTGGGACAATCAGCCCCAGCATTTT.

This clone was counted between two and nine times. V usage is TRBV6-5 and J usage is TRBJ2-5; D possibly corresponds to TRBD2 (5 bases). CDR3 length: 15 amino acids. Trimming shortened V by 8 bases and J by 4 bases, and 20 bases separated the two germline ends. Germline assignment: CDR1 MNHEY and CDR2 SVGAGI. The CDR3 nucleotides read TGTGCCAGCGGGCCCGAGCGGCCGTTTTCAGAGACCCAGTACTTC. This translates into CASGPERPFSETQYF.

This chain joins TRBV4-1 and TRBJ2-4; the match to TRBD2 covers 11 bases. The V gene's germline CDR1 is MGHRA and CDR2 YSYEKL. V trimming: 4 bases; J trimming: 2 bases; junction bases outside the gene matches: 1. This CDR3 contains 15 residues. The CDR3 loop is CASSRLAGSKNIQYF. The CDR3 DNA reads as TGCGCCAGCAGCCGACTAGCGGGGTCCAAAAACATTCAGTACTTC.

This clone was recorded a few times. This chain joins TRBV30 and TRBJ1-2, with D perhaps TRBD1 (6 bases). The germline CDR1 and CDR2 sequences are GTSNPN and SVGIG (reference sequence). The length of the CDR3 is 14 residues. Trimming cost V 2 bases and J 0 bases, with 10 bases left between them. CDR3 loop: CAWSTHRANYGYTF. The CDR3, as DNA: TGTGCCTGGAGTACCCACAGGGCTAACTATGGCTACACCTTC. The whole variable domain, remainder taken from reference TRBV30 and TRBJ1-2, is SQTIHQWPATLVQPVGSPLSLECTVEGTSNPNLYWYRQAAGRGLQLLFYSVGIGQISSEVPQNLSASRPQDRQFILSSKKLLLSDSGFYLCAWSTHRANYGYTFGSGTRLTVV.

This clone turned up a few times. V gene TRBV6-5 combines with J gene TRBJ2-7, with TRBD1 identical over 7 bases. The ends lost 8 bases at V and 5 bases at J; junction bases unmatched: 9. This CDR3 is 13 amino acids long. Germline loops: CDR1 MNHEY, CDR2 SVGAGI. CDR3 sequence: CASGTGVSHEQYF. CDR3 DNA sequence: TGTGCCAGCGGAACAGGGGTGTCCCACGAGCAGTACTTC.

The CDR3 here is CASSQSRDRVNYEQYF. DNA of the CDR3: TGTGCCAGCAGCCAGAGCCGGGACAGGGTGAACTACGAGCAGTACTTC. The genes are TRBV4-2 and TRBJ2-7; TRBD1 agrees at 9 bases. V was pared by 3 bases and J by 3 bases, with 9 bases of the junction left unmatched. The CDR3 consists of 16 residues. The germline V gene has CDR1 LGHNA and CDR2 YNFKEQ.

The rearrangement joins TRBV25-1 to TRBJ2-5; D gene ambiguous. V was shortened by 3 bases and J by 6 bases, with 14 bases between the two germline ends. The CDR3 contains 14 residues. CDR1 MGHDK and CDR2 SYGVNS come from the germline V gene. The CDR3 reads CASSDPSAVQTQYF. DNA for the CDR3: TGTGCCAGCAGTGACCCCAGCGCGGTCCAGACCCAGTACTTC.

This clone occurred a few times. The chain has TRBV4-1 and TRBJ2-7; D is ambiguous. The CDR3 runs to 16 residues. Germline V gives CDR1 MGHRA, CDR2 YSYEKL. V gave up 3 bases and J gave up 2 bases, with 17 bases separating them. The CDR3: CASSHTGGPRTYEQYF. The CDR3 coding sequence is TGCGCCAGCAGCCACACGGGTGGCCCAAGAACCTACGAGCAGTACTTC.

In the case of this clone: Other nucleotide sequences from this sample produce the same CDR3. The rearrangement joins TRBV18 to TRBJ2-7; 8 nucleotides align to TRBD1. Trimming cost V 3 bases and J 2 bases; bases outside gene matches: 3. The CDR3 is made up of 14 amino acids. In germline, CDR1 is KGHSH, CDR2 LQKENI. CDR3 DNA: TGTGCCAGCTCACCCGGACAGGGCGCCTACGAGCAGTACTTC. Translating it yields CASSPGQGAYEQYF.